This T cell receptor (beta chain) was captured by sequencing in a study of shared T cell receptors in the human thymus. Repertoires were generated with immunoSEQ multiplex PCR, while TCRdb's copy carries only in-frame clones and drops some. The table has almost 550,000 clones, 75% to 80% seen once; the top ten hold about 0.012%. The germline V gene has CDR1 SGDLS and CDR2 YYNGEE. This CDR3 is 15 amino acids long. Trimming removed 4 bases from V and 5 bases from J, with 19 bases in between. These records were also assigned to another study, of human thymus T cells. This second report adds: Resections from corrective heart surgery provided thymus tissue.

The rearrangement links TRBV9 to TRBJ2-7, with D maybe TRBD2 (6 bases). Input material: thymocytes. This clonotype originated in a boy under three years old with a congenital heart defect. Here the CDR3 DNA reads TGTGCCAGCAGCCCCTCGGGCGGGGCCCTGGACGAGCAGTACTTC. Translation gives CASSPSGGALDEQYF.